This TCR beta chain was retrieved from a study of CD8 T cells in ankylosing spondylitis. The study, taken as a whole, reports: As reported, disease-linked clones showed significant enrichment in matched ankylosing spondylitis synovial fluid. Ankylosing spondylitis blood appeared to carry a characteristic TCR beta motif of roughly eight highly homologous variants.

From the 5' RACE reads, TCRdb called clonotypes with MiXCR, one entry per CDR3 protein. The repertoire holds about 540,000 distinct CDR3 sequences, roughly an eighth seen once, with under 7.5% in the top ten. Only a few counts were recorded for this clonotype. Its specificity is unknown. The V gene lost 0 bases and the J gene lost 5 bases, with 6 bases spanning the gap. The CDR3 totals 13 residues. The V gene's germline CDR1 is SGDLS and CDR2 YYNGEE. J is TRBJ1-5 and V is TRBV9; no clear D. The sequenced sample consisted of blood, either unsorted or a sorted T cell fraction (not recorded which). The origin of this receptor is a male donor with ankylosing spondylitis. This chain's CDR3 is CASSVDSDQPQHF. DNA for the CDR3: TGTGCCAGCAGCGTAGACAGTGATCAGCCCCAGCATTTT.